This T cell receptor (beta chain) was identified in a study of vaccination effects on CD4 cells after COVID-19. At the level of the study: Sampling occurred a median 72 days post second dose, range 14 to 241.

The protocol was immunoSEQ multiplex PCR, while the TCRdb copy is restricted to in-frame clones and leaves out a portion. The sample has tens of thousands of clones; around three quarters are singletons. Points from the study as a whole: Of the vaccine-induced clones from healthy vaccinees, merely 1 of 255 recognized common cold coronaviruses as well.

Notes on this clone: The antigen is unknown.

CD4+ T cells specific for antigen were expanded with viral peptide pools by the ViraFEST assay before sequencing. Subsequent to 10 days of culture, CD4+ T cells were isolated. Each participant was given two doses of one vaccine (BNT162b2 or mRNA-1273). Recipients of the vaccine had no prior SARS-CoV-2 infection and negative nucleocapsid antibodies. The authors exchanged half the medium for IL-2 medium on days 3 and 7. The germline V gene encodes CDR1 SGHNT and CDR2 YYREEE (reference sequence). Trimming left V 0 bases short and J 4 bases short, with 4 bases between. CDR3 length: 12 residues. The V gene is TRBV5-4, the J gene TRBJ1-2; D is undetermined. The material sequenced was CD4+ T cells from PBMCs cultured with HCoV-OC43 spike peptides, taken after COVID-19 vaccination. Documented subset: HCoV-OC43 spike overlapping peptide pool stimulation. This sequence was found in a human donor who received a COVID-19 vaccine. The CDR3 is CASSLGGYGYTF. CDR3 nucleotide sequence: TGTGCCAGCAGCTTGGGTGGCTATGGCTACACCTTC.